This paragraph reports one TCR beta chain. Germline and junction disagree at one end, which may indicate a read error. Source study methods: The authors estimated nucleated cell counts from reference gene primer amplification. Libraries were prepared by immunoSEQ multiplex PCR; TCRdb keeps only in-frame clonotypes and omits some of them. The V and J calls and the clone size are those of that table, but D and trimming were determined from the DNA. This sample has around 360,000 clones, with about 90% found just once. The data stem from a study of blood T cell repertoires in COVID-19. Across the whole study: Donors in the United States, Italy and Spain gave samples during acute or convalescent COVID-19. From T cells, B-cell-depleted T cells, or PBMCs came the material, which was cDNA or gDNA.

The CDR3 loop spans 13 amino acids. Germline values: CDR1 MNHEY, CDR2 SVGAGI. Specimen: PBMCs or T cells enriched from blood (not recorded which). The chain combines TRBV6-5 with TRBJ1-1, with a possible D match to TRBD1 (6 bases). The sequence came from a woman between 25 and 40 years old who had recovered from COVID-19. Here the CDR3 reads CASTRGLNPEAFF. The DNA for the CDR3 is TGTGCCAGCACTAGGGGGTTGAACCCTGAAGCTTTCTTT.